A selection of T cell receptor beta chains follows, all from one sample in a study of response to subunit inactivated influenza vaccine. TCRdb re-called the RT-PCR reads through MiXCR, storing one row per CDR3 protein. Of approximately 500,000 distinct CDR3 sequences in the sample, 10% to 15% were seen once. The sequences come from PBMCs from blood, collected roughly 45 days after vaccination. The receptors come from a man aged 50-60 years who received an inactivated influenza vaccine. Both conserved end residues are part of each CDR3. The order of the fields is J gene, V gene, D gene, CDR3 protein. A D gene is named only where the DNA matches it firmly.

>TRBJ2-5|TRBV5-1|-
CASTEGETQYF
>TRBJ2-2|TRBV4-2|TRBD2
CASGLGTRNTGELFF
>TRBJ2-7|TRBV5-1|TRBD2
CASSLTSASSYEQYF
>TRBJ2-1|TRBV6-5|TRBD2
CASSNSGREFF
>TRBJ2-7|TRBV12-3/TRBV12-4|-
CASGALTGWQYF
>TRBJ1-5|TRBV5-1|-
CASSLAGISNQPQHF
>TRBJ1-1|TRBV29-1|-
CSALDGGQNTEAFF
>TRBJ2-1|TRBV7-9|-
CASSLVPGALSYNEQFF
>TRBJ2-6|TRBV3-1|TRBD1
CASSLHPRGQGWANVLTF
>TRBJ2-4|TRBV5-1|-
CASSYWGRADIQYF
>TRBJ2-7|TRBV7-2|TRBD1
CASSLRQGASYEQYF
>TRBJ2-7|TRBV7-2|-
CASSLGPPHEQYF
>TRBJ1-6|TRBV20-1|-
CSARDSSVGGYNSPLHF
>TRBJ2-6|TRBV28|-
CASSPLIHSGANVLTF
>TRBJ1-5|TRBV12-3/TRBV12-4|-
CASSREGTLSNQPQHF
>TRBJ2-3|TRBV11-2|TRBD1
CASSWRTGTGTDTQYF
>TRBJ2-3|TRBV2|-
CASSRNLGSTDTQYF
>TRBJ1-2|TRBV12-3/TRBV12-4|TRBD1
CASSFGAGGRGYTF
>TRBJ2-1|TRBV6-4|TRBD2
CASSDSFSAGKTLGEQFF
>TRBJ2-3|TRBV7-2|-
CASSTDWGGQYF
>TRBJ1-1|TRBV12-3/TRBV12-4|TRBD1
CASSLTEGATEAFF
>TRBJ2-2|TRBV6-1|-
CASTRGGGRNTGELFF
>TRBJ1-2|TRBV11-2|-
CASSLDLTRTARGYTF
>TRBJ2-5|TRBV6-7|TRBD1
CASIPDRVETQYF
>TRBJ2-7|TRBV18|-
CASSPPALNYEQYF
>TRBJ1-1|TRBV20-1|-
CSAEMARREVSTEAFF
>TRBJ2-4|TRBV7-9|TRBD2
CASSSGLAGGIF
>TRBJ2-5|TRBV9|-
CASSVRDGQLETQYF
>TRBJ2-7|TRBV10-2|-
CASSVGFGVEQYF
>TRBJ1-2|TRBV10-3|TRBD1
CAISESRTGDYGYTF